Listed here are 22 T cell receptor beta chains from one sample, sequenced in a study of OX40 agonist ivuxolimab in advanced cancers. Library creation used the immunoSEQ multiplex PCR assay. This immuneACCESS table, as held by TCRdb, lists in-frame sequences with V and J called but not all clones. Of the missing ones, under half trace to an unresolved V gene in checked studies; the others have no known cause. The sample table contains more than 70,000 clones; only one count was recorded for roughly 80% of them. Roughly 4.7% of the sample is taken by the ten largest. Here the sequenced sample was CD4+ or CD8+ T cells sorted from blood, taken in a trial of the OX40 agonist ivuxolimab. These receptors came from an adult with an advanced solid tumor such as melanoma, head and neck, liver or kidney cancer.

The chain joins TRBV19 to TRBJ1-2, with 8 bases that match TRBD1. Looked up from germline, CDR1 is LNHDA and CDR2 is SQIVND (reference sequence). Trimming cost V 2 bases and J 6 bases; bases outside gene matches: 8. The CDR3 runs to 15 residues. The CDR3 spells CASSIMAGGVDGYTF. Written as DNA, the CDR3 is TGTGCCAGTAGTATAATGGCAGGGGGCGTCGATGGCTACACCTTC.

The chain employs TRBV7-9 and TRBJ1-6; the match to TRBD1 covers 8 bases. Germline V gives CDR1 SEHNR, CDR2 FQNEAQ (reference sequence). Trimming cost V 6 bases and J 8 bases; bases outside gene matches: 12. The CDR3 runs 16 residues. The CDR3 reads CASRPGTGDYHSPLHF. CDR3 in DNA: TGTGCCAGCAGGCCCGGGACAGGCGATTATCATTCACCCCTCCACTTT.

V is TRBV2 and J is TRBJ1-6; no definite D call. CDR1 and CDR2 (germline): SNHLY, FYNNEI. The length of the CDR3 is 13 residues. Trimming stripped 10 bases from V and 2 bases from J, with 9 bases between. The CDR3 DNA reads TGTGCCACCAAGATGGCCTATAATTCACCCCTCCACTTT. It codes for CATKMAYNSPLHF.

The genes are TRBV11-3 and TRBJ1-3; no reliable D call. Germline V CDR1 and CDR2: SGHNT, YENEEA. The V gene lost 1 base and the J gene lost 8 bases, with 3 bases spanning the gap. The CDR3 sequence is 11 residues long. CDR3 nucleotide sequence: TGTGCCAGCAGCTTAGTGGACACCATATATTTT. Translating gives CASSLVDTIYF.

The CDR3 sequence is CASRLPQAVHETLRNYNEQFF. The CDR3 DNA follows: TGTGCCAGCAGACTCCCCCAGGCGGTACATGAGACTTTACGGAACTACAATGAGCAGTTCTTC. The chain recombines TRBV27 with TRBJ2-1; D unresolved. This CDR3 region has 21 residues. The germline CDR1 and CDR2 sequences are MNHEY and SMNVEV (reference sequence). Trimming cost V 6 bases and J 3 bases, with 33 bases left between them.

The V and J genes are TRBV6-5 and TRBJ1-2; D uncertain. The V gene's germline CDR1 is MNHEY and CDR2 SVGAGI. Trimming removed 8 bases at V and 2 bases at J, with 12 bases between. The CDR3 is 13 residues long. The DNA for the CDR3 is TGTGCCAGCCTCACAACCCTAAACTATGGCTACACCTTC. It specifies CASLTTLNYGYTF.

The DNA for the CDR3 is TGTGCCAGCAGCCCCCGAGACCGTGGGAGCACTGAAGCTTTCTTT. Encoded protein: CASSPRDRGSTEAFF. This chain joins TRBV5-4 and TRBJ1-1; the D is unclear. The CDR3 length is 15 residues. Trimming took off 4 bases at V and 4 bases at J, with 17 bases between the two ends. The germline V gene encodes CDR1 SGHNT and CDR2 YYREEE (reference sequence).

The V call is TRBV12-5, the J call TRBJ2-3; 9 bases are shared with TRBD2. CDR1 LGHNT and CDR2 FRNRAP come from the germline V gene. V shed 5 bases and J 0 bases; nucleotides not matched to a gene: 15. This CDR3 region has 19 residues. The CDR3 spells CASGPPPGRGGASTDTQYF. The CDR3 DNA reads TGTGCTAGTGGTCCCCCCCCCGGGCGCGGGGGGGCTAGCACAGATACGCAGTATTTT.

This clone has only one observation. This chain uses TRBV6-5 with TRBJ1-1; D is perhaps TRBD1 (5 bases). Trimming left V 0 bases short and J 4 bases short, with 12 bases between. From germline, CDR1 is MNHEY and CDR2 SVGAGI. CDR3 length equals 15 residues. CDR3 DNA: TGTGCCAGCAGTTACTCGATCCAGGGTGGCACTGAAGCTTTCTTT. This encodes CASSYSIQGGTEAFF.

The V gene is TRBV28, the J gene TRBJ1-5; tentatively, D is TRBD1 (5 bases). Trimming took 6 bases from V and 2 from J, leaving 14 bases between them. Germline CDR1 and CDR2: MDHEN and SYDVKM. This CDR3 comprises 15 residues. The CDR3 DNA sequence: TGTGCCAGCAGCCCGGGAACCAGGGGCAATCAGCCCCAGCATTTT. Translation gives CASSPGTRGNQPQHF.

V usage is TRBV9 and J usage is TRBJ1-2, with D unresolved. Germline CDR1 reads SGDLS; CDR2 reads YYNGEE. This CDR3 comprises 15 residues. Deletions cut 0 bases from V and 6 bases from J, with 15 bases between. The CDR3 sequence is CASSVAVASSNGYTF. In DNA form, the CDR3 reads TGTGCCAGCAGCGTAGCTGTGGCTTCAAGCAATGGCTACACCTTC.

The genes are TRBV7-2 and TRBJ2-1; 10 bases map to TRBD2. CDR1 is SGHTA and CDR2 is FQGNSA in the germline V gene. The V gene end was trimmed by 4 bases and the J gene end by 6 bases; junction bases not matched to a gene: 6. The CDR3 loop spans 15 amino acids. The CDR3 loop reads CASSYWSSGSNEQFF. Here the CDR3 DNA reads TGTGCCAGCAGCTACTGGTCTAGCGGGAGCAATGAGCAGTTCTTC.

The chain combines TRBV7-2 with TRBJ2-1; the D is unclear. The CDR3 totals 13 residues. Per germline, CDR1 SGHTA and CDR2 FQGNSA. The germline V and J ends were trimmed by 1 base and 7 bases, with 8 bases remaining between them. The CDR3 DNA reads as TGTGCCAGCAGCTTAGGATGGCTGAATGAGCAGTTCTTC. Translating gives CASSLGWLNEQFF.

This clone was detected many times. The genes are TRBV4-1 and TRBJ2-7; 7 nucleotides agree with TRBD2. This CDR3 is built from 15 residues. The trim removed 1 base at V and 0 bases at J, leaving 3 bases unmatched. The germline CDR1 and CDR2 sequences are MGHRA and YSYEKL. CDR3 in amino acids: CASSQARGSSYEQYF. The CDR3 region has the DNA TGCGCCAGCAGCCAAGCTCGCGGGAGCTCCTACGAGCAGTACTTC.

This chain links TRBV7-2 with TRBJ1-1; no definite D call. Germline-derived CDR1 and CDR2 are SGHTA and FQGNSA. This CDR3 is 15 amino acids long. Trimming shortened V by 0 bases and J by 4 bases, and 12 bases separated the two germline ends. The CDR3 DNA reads TGTGCCAGCAGCTTAGCGCACGCCAAGAGCACTGAAGCTTTCTTT. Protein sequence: CASSLAHAKSTEAFF.

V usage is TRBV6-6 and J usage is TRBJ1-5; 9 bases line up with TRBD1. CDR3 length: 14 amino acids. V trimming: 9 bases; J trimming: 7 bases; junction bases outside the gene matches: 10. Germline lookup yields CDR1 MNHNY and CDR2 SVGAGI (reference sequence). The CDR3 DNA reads TGTGCCAGTAAAACAGGGGGCAGGGAACAGCCCCAGCATTTT. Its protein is CASKTGGREQPQHF.

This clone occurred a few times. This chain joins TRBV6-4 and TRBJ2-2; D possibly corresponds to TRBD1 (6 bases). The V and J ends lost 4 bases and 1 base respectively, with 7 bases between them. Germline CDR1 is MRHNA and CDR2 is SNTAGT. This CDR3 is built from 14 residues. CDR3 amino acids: CASSGGQNTGELFF. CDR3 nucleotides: TGTGCCAGCAGTGGGGGACAGAACACCGGGGAGCTGTTTTTT.

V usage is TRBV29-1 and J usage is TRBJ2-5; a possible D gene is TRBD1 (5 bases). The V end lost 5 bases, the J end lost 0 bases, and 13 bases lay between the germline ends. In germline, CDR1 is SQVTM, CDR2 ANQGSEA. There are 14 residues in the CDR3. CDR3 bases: TGCAGCGTTTTATCGACAGTCAACCAAGAGACCCAGTACTTC. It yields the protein CSVLSTVNQETQYF.

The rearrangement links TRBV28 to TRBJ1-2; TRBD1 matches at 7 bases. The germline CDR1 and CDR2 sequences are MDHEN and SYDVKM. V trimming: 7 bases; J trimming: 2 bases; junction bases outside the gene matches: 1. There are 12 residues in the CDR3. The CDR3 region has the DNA TGTGCCAGCAAGGACAGGAACTATGGCTACACCTTC. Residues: CASKDRNYGYTF.

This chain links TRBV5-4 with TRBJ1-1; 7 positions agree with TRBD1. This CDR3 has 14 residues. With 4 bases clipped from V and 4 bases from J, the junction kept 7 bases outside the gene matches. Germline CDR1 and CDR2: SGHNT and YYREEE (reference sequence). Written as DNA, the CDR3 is TGTGCCAGCAGCGGTAACAGGGGAAGCACTGAAGCTTTCTTT. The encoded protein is CASSGNRGSTEAFF.

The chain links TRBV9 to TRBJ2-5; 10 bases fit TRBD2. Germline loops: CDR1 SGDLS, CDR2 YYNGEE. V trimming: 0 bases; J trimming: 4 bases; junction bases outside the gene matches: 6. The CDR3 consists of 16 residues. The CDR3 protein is CASSVDSGGAGETQYF. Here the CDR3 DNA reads TGTGCCAGCAGCGTAGACAGCGGGGGGGCCGGAGAGACCCAGTACTTC.

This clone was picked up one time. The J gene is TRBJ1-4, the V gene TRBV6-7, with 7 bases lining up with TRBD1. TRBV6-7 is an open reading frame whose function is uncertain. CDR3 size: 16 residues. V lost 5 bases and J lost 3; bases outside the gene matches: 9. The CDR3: CASSTTDRAANEKLFF. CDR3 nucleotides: TGTGCCAGCAGTACAACTGACAGGGCCGCTAATGAAAAACTGTTTTTT.